The sequence of this T cell receptor (beta chain) was determined in a study of cytomegalovirus exposure and HLA in healthy donors. Findings of the study overall: It was 164 TCR beta chains that were listed as cytomegalovirus-associated. Cytomegalovirus status was reportedly diagnosed by the classifier with high specificity and sensitivity. Most TCR sequences showed up rarely, but some public TCRs showed up in many donors.

V lost 3 bases, J lost 8 bases, and 10 bases stayed unmatched. Germline V lookup: CDR1 MNHEY, CDR2 SMNVEV (reference sequence). This CDR3 spans 15 amino acids. Sequencing used immunoSEQ multiplex PCR; TCRdb keeps in-frame clones, though not all of them. The sample shows hundreds of thousands of clones, more than 80% of them seen only once. In the case of this clone: The antigen remains undetermined.

The chain recombines TRBV27 with TRBJ2-1, with 7 bases lining up with TRBD2. The sequence came from a woman younger than 30 in good health and CMV-seronegative. Material: PBMCs. The CDR3: CASSFGAGVIYEQFF. DNA for the CDR3: TGTGCCAGCAGTTTTGGGGCGGGAGTTATCTATGAGCAGTTCTTC.